A single sample is the source of the 3 T cell receptor beta chains below, sequenced in a study of blood T cells in healthy people across ages. Using a J-beta primer mix together with a sample-barcoded 5' primer, a second PCR was run for about 6 to 11 cycles. TCRdb used MiXCR to reprocess the 5' RACE reads, holding one entry per CDR3 protein. The sample contains 1.5 million to 2 million distinct CDR3 sequences, more than 35% of which appear only once. Sample: blood. The receptor source for this set is a human donor in good health.

This clonotype turned up a few times. The chain combines TRBV4-3 with TRBJ2-5, with 10 bases that match TRBD2. With V trimmed by 0 bases and J by 2 bases, 6 bases remained unmatched. The CDR3 sequence is 17 residues long. Germline CDR1 reads LGHNA; CDR2 reads YSLEER. The CDR3 nucleotides are TGCGCCAGCAGCCAAGAGCAGCGGGGGGGCGGGCAAGAGACCCAGTACTTC. This encodes CASSQEQRGGGQETQYF.

The V gene is TRBV29-1, the J gene TRBJ2-1; D may be TRBD1 (5 bases). CDR1 is SQVTM, CDR2 ANQGSEA, per germline. This CDR3 has 15 residues. V dropped 7 bases and J dropped 1 base, with 17 bases sitting between them. Here the CDR3 reads CSAGVGAISYNEQFF. The DNA for the CDR3 is TGCAGCGCCGGCGTAGGGGCAATATCCTACAATGAGCAGTTCTTC.

This clonotype occurred a few times. The chain is built from TRBV13 and TRBJ2-7; maybe TRBD1 (7 bases). Germline values: CDR1 PRHDT, CDR2 FYEKMQ (reference sequence). This CDR3 region has 17 residues. V was cut by 5 bases and J by 7 bases, with 27 bases left in between. This CDR3 reads CASSTQGTGSLVGEQYF. The CDR3 bases are TGTGCCAGCAGCACACAGGGGACCGGGAGCCTGGTTGGGGAGCAGTACTTC.